A selection of T cell receptor beta chains follows, all from one sample in a study of a mutant IDH1 vaccine in newly diagnosed glioma. Their specific antigens are unknown. Repertoires were generated with immunoSEQ multiplex PCR, while TCRdb's copy carries only in-frame clones and drops some. The sample records about 120,000 clones, just under 80% being singletons. The specimen comprised PBMCs, sampled from a glioma patient whose treatment included an IDH1 peptide vaccine. The source is a man between 40 and 49 years old with glioma. The CDR3 runs from the conserved cysteine through the conserved F or W. Fields, in order: V gene, J gene, CDR3 protein.

v_gene: TRBV5-1
j_gene: TRBJ1-3
CDR3aa: CASSSNLAGLSSLGNTIYF

v_gene: TRBV5-6
j_gene: TRBJ1-2
CDR3aa: CASSPGQGSNYGYTF

v_gene: TRBV28
j_gene: TRBJ2-7
CDR3aa: CASSRGTYEQYF

v_gene: TRBV19
j_gene: TRBJ1-1
CDR3aa: CASSAGTVPDTEAFF

v_gene: TRBV19
j_gene: TRBJ2-3
CDR3aa: CASSNWGTDTQYF

v_gene: TRBV7-2
j_gene: TRBJ2-1
CDR3aa: CASSAPSNEQFF

v_gene: TRBV9
j_gene: TRBJ2-3
CDR3aa: CASSKRDSSTDTQYF

v_gene: TRBV7-8
j_gene: TRBJ1-2
CDR3aa: CASSSGPSLIPNYGYTF

v_gene: TRBV25-1
j_gene: TRBJ1-2
CDR3aa: CASSVAAGYTF

v_gene: TRBV2
j_gene: TRBJ1-3
CDR3aa: CASSVSSQSISGNTIYF

v_gene: TRBV19
j_gene: TRBJ1-2
CDR3aa: CASSILGMVDGYTF

v_gene: TRBV7-2
j_gene: TRBJ2-3
CDR3aa: CASSLEGGGPDTQYF

v_gene: TRBV6-6
j_gene: TRBJ1-6
CDR3aa: CAYSQGNSPLHF

v_gene: TRBV5-4
j_gene: TRBJ2-1
CDR3aa: CASSWLIAGSSYNEQFF

v_gene: TRBV4-3
j_gene: TRBJ2-7
CDR3aa: CASSQDRRNMGQGSYEQYF

v_gene: TRBV11-2
j_gene: TRBJ1-3
CDR3aa: CASSLTRGSGNTIYF

v_gene: TRBV28
j_gene: TRBJ1-5
CDR3aa: CASSLVRLEGNQPQHF

v_gene: TRBV7-7
j_gene: TRBJ1-5
CDR3aa: CASSTGTPINQPQHF

v_gene: TRBV5-4
j_gene: TRBJ1-4
CDR3aa: CASSFTWAKEKLFF

v_gene: TRBV10-3
j_gene: TRBJ1-5
CDR3aa: CAITDRPGGQPQHF

v_gene: TRBV7-6
j_gene: .
CDR3aa: CASSPTATSYEQYF

v_gene: TRBV7-2
j_gene: TRBJ2-5
CDR3aa: CASSLAGGGRPLETQYF

v_gene: TRBV6-1
j_gene: TRBJ2-7
CDR3aa: CASFSLSGGYYEQYF